This T cell receptor (beta chain) came from a study of technical replicates of blood from a handful of donors. Produced via immunoSEQ multiplex PCR; TCRdb's table is partial and in-frame only. The sample records fewer than 100,000 clones, more than 90% being singletons. Input material: T cells isolated from PBMCs. This TCR was recovered from a human donor in good health.

This CDR3 reads CASSWTGYTDTQYF. The CDR3 nucleotides read TGTGCCAGCAGCTGGACAGGGTACACAGATACGCAGTATTTT. V usage is TRBV11-3 and J usage is TRBJ2-3, with 8 bases identical to TRBD1. V lost 4 bases, J lost 2 bases, and 2 bases stayed unmatched. Germline loops: CDR1 SGHNT, CDR2 YENEEA. This CDR3 region has 14 residues.